This record looks at one T cell receptor (beta chain) sequence and its context. Its antigen is currently unknown. The sample belongs to a study of cytomegalovirus exposure and HLA in healthy donors. The overall study: The study placed 80% to 85% of its approximately 400 genotyped donors in the Caucasian-associated ancestry cluster. Points from the study as a whole: An analysis that came later showed most CMV-associated TCR beta chains appearing HLA-restricted. The study recorded over 150 TCR beta chains that were cytomegalovirus-associated.

The V end was cut by 1 base, the J end by 0 bases, with 7 bases between. The V gene's germline CDR1 is LGHNA and CDR2 YSLEER. The CDR3 extends over 16 amino acids. The study ran its PCR with 60 Vbeta and 13 Jbeta primers. TCRdb keeps only in-frame clones here, not all; method: immunoSEQ multiplex PCR. Here the sample spans 150,000 or so clones, 70% to 85% being singletons. The chain joins TRBV4-3 to TRBJ1-6, with D unclear. The material sequenced was PBMCs. The TCR comes from a young man in good health and CMV-seronegative. The CDR3 DNA reads TGCGCCAGCAGCCAAGGGCAGGACTCCTATAATTCACCCCTCCACTTT. Translation: CASSQGQDSYNSPLHF.